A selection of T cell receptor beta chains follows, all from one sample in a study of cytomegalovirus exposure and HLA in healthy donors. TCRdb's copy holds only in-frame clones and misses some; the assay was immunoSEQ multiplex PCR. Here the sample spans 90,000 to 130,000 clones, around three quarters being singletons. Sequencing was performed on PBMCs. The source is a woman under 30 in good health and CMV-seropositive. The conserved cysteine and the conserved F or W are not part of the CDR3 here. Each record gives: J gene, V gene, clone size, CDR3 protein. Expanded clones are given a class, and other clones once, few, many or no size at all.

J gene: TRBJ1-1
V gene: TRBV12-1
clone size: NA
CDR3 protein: ASSLGTGVLNTEAF

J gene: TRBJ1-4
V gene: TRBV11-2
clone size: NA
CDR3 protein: ASSLVAGRGGSRPEKLF

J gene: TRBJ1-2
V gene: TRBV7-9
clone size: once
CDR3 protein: ASSPTPTGEPRYGYT

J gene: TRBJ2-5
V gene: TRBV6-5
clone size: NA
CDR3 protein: ASSYSSRWETQY

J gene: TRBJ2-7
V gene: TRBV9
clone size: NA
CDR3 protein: ASSEAGVGEQY

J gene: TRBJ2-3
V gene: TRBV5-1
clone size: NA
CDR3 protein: ASSLDSPSTDTQY

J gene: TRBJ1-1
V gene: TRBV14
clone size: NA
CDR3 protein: ASSQRAQGRKTEAF

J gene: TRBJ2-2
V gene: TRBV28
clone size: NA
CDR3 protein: ASDRQGPGELF

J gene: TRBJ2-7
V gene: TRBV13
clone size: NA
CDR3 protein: ASSGDTGQGEQY

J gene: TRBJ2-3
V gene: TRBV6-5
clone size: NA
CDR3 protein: ASSSGLAVATTQY

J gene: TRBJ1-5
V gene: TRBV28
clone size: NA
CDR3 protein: ASTSRNQPQH

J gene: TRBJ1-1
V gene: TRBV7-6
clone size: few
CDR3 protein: ASSRRGPDTEAF

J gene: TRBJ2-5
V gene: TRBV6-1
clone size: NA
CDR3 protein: ASSATGGIETQY

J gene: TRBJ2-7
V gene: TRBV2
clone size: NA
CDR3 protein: ASSEERAGVYEQY

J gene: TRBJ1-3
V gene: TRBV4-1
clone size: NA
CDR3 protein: ASSQFLEEGNTIY

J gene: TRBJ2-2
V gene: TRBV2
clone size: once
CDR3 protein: ASTVFSAGELF

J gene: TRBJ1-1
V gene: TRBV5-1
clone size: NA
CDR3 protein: ASSSEGGGLSTEAF

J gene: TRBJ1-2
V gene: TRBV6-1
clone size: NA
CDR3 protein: ASSEGSVYGYT

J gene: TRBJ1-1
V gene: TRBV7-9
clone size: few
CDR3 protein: ASSEPTGRAF

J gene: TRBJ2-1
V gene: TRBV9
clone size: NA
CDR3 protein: ASSVGTSGRPYNEQF

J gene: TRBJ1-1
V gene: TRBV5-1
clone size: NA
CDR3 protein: ASSVGTVNTEAF

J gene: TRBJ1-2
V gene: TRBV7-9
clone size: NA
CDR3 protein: ASSLVGLGQAFFYGYT

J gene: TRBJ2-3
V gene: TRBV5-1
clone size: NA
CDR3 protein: ASSFQGVTDTQY

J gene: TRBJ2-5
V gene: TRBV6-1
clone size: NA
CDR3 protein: ASKLAAGGTQY

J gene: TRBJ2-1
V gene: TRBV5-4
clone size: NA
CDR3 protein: ASSDPAGAGDNEQF

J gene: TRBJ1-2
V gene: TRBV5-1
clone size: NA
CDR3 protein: ASSLGRGLANYGYT

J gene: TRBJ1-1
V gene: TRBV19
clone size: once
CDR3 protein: ASKTSGVYTEAF

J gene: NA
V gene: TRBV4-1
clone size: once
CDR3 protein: ASSLSREGVMVGYEQY

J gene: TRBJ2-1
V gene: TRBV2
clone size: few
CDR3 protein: ASSEGAAYNEQF

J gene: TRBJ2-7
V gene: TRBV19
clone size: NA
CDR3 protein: ASSIFAGPYEQY

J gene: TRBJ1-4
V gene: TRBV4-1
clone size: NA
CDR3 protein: ASSDIDKTGANEKLF

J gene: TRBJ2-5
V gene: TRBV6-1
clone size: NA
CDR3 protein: ASGLAGVQETQY

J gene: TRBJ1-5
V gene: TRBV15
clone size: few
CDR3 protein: ATSRVGGADQPQH

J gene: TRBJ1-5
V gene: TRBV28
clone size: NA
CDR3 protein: ASSTSEAGLGNQPQH

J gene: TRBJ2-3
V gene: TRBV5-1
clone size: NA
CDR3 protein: ASSLASLTDTQY

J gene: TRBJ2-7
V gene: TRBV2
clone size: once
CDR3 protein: ASSERTSGTRLEQY

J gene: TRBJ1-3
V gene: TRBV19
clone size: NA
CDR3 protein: ATPSTPPRNTIY

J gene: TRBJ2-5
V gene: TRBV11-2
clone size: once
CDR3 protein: ASSVGTGTIETQY

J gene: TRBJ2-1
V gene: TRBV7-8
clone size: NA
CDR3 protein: ASSLSRGRAINNEQF